This TCR beta chain was observed in a study of blood T cell repertoires in COVID-19. Background on the study: COVID-19 samples, acute and convalescent, were from the United States, Italy and Spain. The analysed material was cDNA or gDNA that came from T cells, B-cell-depleted T cells, or PBMCs.

The CDR3 covers 15 residues. V lost 4 bases to trimming and J lost 4 bases; unmatched junction nucleotides: 7. Germline lookup yields CDR1 MDHEN and CDR2 SYDVKM. Authors' methods: Amplified reference gene primers provided the basis for estimating nucleated cell counts. The table came from immunoSEQ multiplex PCR; TCRdb's copy has only in-frame clones and leaves some out. That table furnishes V, J and clone size, whereas the DNA furnished D and trimming. The sample holds some 180,000 clones, roughly 85% seen once. Sequences were obtained from peripheral blood. The clonotype was recovered from a woman at least 80 years old with acute or convalescent COVID-19. The chain couples TRBV28 to TRBJ1-1, with TRBD1 matching over 9 bases. The CDR3: CASSSSGTGFTEAFF. In DNA form, the CDR3 reads TGTGCCAGCAGTTCCTCCGGGACAGGGTTCACTGAAGCTTTCTTT.